This is a list of T cell receptor beta chains from one sample in a study of human T cells and chemical hapten exposure. TCRdb reanalysed the RACE reads using MiXCR and keeps one entry per CDR3 protein. The sample includes around 62,000 distinct CDR3 sequences, approximately 6.7% of them seen just once. Here the sequenced sample was whole blood, taken in connection with sensitization to the hapten diphenylcyclopropenone (DPC). The receptors derive from a woman in her 30s with alopecia areata. Some clones in this sample may be carry-over from other donors' samples. The CDR3 runs from the conserved cysteine through the conserved F or W. D genes are given only for firm matches. Part of the rows lack a size; the others show once, few, many or a class for expanded clones.

cdr3_nt: TGCAGTGCTAGAGATCGGGTTCCGGGCTCGGGCACTGAAGCTTTCTTT
cdr3_aa: CSARDRVPGSGTEAFF
d_call: .
cdr3_length: 16
clone_size: .
v_call: TRBV20-1
j_call: TRBJ1-1

cdr3_nt: TGTGCCAGCAGCCATGGGGCACCCATGGGTAATTCACCCCTCCACTTT
cdr3_aa: CASSHGAPMGNSPLHF
d_call: .
cdr3_length: 16
clone_size: many
v_call: TRBV3-1
j_call: TRBJ1-6

cdr3_nt: TGTGCCAGCAGTTCAAACCTCTACAATGAGCAGTTCTTC
cdr3_aa: CASSSNLYNEQFF
d_call: .
cdr3_length: 13
clone_size: .
v_call: TRBV27
j_call: TRBJ2-1

cdr3_nt: TGTGCCAGCTCACCAGCAGCCACAAGCTCCTACAATGAGCAGTTCTTC
cdr3_aa: CASSPAATSSYNEQFF
d_call: .
cdr3_length: 16
clone_size: many
v_call: TRBV18
j_call: TRBJ2-1

cdr3_nt: TGTGCCAGCAGTGAAGCGCTTCAGGCGGCCCGGGTGAGGGGCTACACCTTC
cdr3_aa: CASSEALQAARVRGYTF
d_call: .
cdr3_length: 17
clone_size: few
v_call: TRBV2
j_call: TRBJ1-2

cdr3_nt: TGCAGTGCCCGAGGGACTAGCGATTACGAGCAGTACTTC
cdr3_aa: CSARGTSDYEQYF
d_call: TRBD2
cdr3_length: 13
clone_size: medium-sized
v_call: TRBV20-1
j_call: TRBJ2-7

cdr3_nt: TGTGCCAGCTCACCACTTCCCCGCACAGATACGCAGTATTTT
cdr3_aa: CASSPLPRTDTQYF
d_call: .
cdr3_length: 14
clone_size: many
v_call: TRBV18
j_call: TRBJ2-3

cdr3_nt: TGTGCCAGCAGCCAGACAGGGAGGAACACTGAAGCTTTCTTT
cdr3_aa: CASSQTGRNTEAFF
d_call: TRBD1
cdr3_length: 14
clone_size: many
v_call: TRBV7-9
j_call: TRBJ1-1

cdr3_nt: TGTGCCAGCAGTCCAGCCTGGGCGGGGTTAAAAGAGACCCAGTACTTC
cdr3_aa: CASSPAWAGLKETQYF
d_call: .
cdr3_length: 16
clone_size: few
v_call: TRBV12-3/TRBV12-4
j_call: TRBJ2-5

cdr3_nt: TGTGCCAGCAGCTCTCTGGCAGGGGCATACACTGAAGCTTTCTTT
cdr3_aa: CASSSLAGAYTEAFF
d_call: .
cdr3_length: 15
clone_size: .
v_call: TRBV5-6
j_call: TRBJ1-1

cdr3_nt: TGTGCCAGCAACAAGGGGGGGGAAAAACTGTTTTTT
cdr3_aa: CASNKGGEKLFF
d_call: .
cdr3_length: 12
clone_size: few
v_call: TRBV7-9
j_call: TRBJ1-4

cdr3_nt: TGCAGCGTTGAAAATACAGGTCTCTCCTACGAGCAGTACTTC
cdr3_aa: CSVENTGLSYEQYF
d_call: .
cdr3_length: 14
clone_size: many
v_call: TRBV29-1
j_call: TRBJ2-7

cdr3_nt: TGTGCCAGCAGCCCAGGACTACCTAGCACAGATACGCAGTATTTT
cdr3_aa: CASSPGLPSTDTQYF
d_call: .
cdr3_length: 15
clone_size: many
v_call: TRBV7-9
j_call: TRBJ2-3

cdr3_nt: TGTGCCAGCAGCCCTCAACAGGGGACTAGTTCTGGGGCCAACGTCCTGACTTTC
cdr3_aa: CASSPQQGTSSGANVLTF
d_call: .
cdr3_length: 18
clone_size: many
v_call: TRBV7-7
j_call: TRBJ2-6

cdr3_nt: TGTGCCAGCAGCTTTCGGGCTCCCGGGGCCAACGTCCTGACTTTC
cdr3_aa: CASSFRAPGANVLTF
d_call: .
cdr3_length: 15
clone_size: many
v_call: TRBV7-4
j_call: TRBJ2-6

cdr3_nt: TGCAGTGCTACACGACTGTTCGGGGGCGATCAGCCCCAGCATTTT
cdr3_aa: CSATRLFGGDQPQHF
d_call: .
cdr3_length: 15
clone_size: few
v_call: TRBV20-1
j_call: TRBJ1-5

cdr3_nt: TGTGCCAGCAGTGAACAGAATAACTATGGCTACACCTTC
cdr3_aa: CASSEQNNYGYTF
d_call: .
cdr3_length: 13
clone_size: many
v_call: TRBV2
j_call: TRBJ1-2

cdr3_nt: TGTGCCAGCAGTTACTTGGAGGATGAGCAGTTCTTC
cdr3_aa: CASSYLEDEQFF
d_call: .
cdr3_length: 12
clone_size: many
v_call: TRBV6-6
j_call: TRBJ2-1

cdr3_nt: TGCAGCGTTGAAGGAAAAGCGGGGAGAAATGAGCAGTTCTTC
cdr3_aa: CSVEGKAGRNEQFF
d_call: TRBD2
cdr3_length: 14
clone_size: many
v_call: TRBV29-1
j_call: TRBJ2-1

cdr3_nt: TGTGCCTGGACCCCGACTAGCCCCAAACGGCCGTTCTTC
cdr3_aa: CAWTPTSPKRPFF
d_call: TRBD2
cdr3_length: 13
clone_size: few
v_call: TRBV30
j_call: TRBJ2-1

cdr3_nt: TGTGCCAGCAGCCCGGGACAGACAATGATCGGTGGCTACACCTTC
cdr3_aa: CASSPGQTMIGGYTF
d_call: TRBD1
cdr3_length: 15
clone_size: many
v_call: TRBV5-6
j_call: TRBJ1-2

cdr3_nt: TGTGCCAGCAGTTTAGCTACAGGGGGCGATGGCTACACCTTC
cdr3_aa: CASSLATGGDGYTF
d_call: TRBD1
cdr3_length: 14
clone_size: many
v_call: TRBV12-3/TRBV12-4
j_call: TRBJ1-2

cdr3_nt: TGTGCCAGCAGCCTCAACAATGAGCAGTTCTTC
cdr3_aa: CASSLNNEQFF
d_call: .
cdr3_length: 11
clone_size: many
v_call: TRBV5-5
j_call: TRBJ2-1

cdr3_nt: TGTGCCAGCAGTGGTTTCACCGGGACACCAAGTACAACTAATGAAAAACTGTTTTTT
cdr3_aa: CASSGFTGTPSTTNEKLFF
d_call: .
cdr3_length: 19
clone_size: many
v_call: TRBV12-3/TRBV12-4
j_call: TRBJ1-4

cdr3_nt: TGTGCCAGCAGCCAAGAATTTCGCGGGGGTAGCACAGATACGCAGTATTTT
cdr3_aa: CASSQEFRGGSTDTQYF
d_call: TRBD2
cdr3_length: 17
clone_size: many
v_call: TRBV14
j_call: TRBJ2-3

cdr3_nt: TGCAGCGTCACCGACAGGTCTGGGGGGGGGATCAGAGAGACCCAGTACTTC
cdr3_aa: CSVTDRSGGGIRETQYF
d_call: .
cdr3_length: 17
clone_size: many
v_call: TRBV29-1
j_call: TRBJ2-5

cdr3_nt: TGTGCCAGCAGTAGCGGGCGGGGAGATACGCAGTATTTT
cdr3_aa: CASSSGRGDTQYF
d_call: .
cdr3_length: 13
clone_size: many
v_call: TRBV2
j_call: TRBJ2-3

cdr3_nt: TGTGCCAGCAGCTTGGGCGCAGGGGAGGACACTGAAGCTTTCTTT
cdr3_aa: CASSLGAGEDTEAFF
d_call: .
cdr3_length: 15
clone_size: few
v_call: TRBV5-6
j_call: TRBJ1-1

cdr3_nt: TGTGCCAGCAGCTTTGGCGGGGCTAGCACAGATACGCAGTATTTT
cdr3_aa: CASSFGGASTDTQYF
d_call: .
cdr3_length: 15
clone_size: many
v_call: TRBV7-2
j_call: TRBJ2-3

cdr3_nt: TGTGCTAGTGGTTTGGCCGGGACAGCTCGGTCCGAGCAGTACTTC
cdr3_aa: CASGLAGTARSEQYF
d_call: TRBD1
cdr3_length: 15
clone_size: many
v_call: TRBV12-5
j_call: TRBJ2-7

cdr3_nt: TGCAGCGTCCAAGGACAGGGGAATCAGCCCCAGCATTTT
cdr3_aa: CSVQGQGNQPQHF
d_call: TRBD1
cdr3_length: 13
clone_size: many
v_call: TRBV29-1
j_call: TRBJ1-5

cdr3_nt: TGTGCCAGTTCTCACCTCCAGACTAGTCCCACAGATACGCAGTATTTT
cdr3_aa: CASSHLQTSPTDTQYF
d_call: .
cdr3_length: 16
clone_size: many
v_call: TRBV27
j_call: TRBJ2-3

cdr3_nt: TGTGCCACCAGTGAGGCGCGGGGGAACCAAGAGACCCAGTACTTC
cdr3_aa: CATSEARGNQETQYF
d_call: TRBD2
cdr3_length: 15
clone_size: many
v_call: TRBV24-1
j_call: TRBJ2-5

cdr3_nt: TGTGCCAGCAGCTTAGCGGAGGGATACGGGGAGCTGTTTTTT
cdr3_aa: CASSLAEGYGELFF
d_call: .
cdr3_length: 14
clone_size: many
v_call: TRBV7-2
j_call: TRBJ2-2

cdr3_nt: TGCAGTGCTAGACGAGACGGAGGTCTTCATTTCGGTGAAAAACTGTTTTTT
cdr3_aa: CSARRDGGLHFGEKLFF
d_call: .
cdr3_length: 17
clone_size: few
v_call: TRBV20-1
j_call: TRBJ1-4

cdr3_nt: TGTGCCAGCAGCTTTTTAGTGGGCACAGATACGCAGTATTTT
cdr3_aa: CASSFLVGTDTQYF
d_call: .
cdr3_length: 14
clone_size: many
v_call: TRBV7-8
j_call: TRBJ2-3

cdr3_nt: TGCAGTGCTAGAGTCCAACATCAGGGGGCCACCGGGGAGCTGTTTTTT
cdr3_aa: CSARVQHQGATGELFF
d_call: TRBD1
cdr3_length: 16
clone_size: .
v_call: TRBV20-1
j_call: TRBJ2-2

cdr3_nt: TGTGCCAGCAGTTTGGTCAGGGAGCAGTACTTC
cdr3_aa: CASSLVREQYF
d_call: .
cdr3_length: 11
clone_size: many
v_call: TRBV28
j_call: TRBJ2-7

cdr3_nt: TGTGCCAGCAGCTCCCTCCAAGGGACTGAAGCTTTCTTT
cdr3_aa: CASSSLQGTEAFF
d_call: .
cdr3_length: 13
clone_size: few
v_call: TRBV5-6
j_call: TRBJ1-1

cdr3_nt: TGTGCCAGTAGCGGGGGGGGCACAGATACGCAGTATTTT
cdr3_aa: CASSGGGTDTQYF
d_call: TRBD2
cdr3_length: 13
clone_size: many
v_call: TRBV30
j_call: TRBJ2-3